The 3 T cell receptor beta chains given below trace back to one sample, sequenced in a study of blood T cells in healthy people across ages. The authors ran a second PCR of roughly 6 to 12 cycles using a sample-barcoded 5' primer and a J-beta primer mix. TCRdb reprocessed the 5' RACE reads via MiXCR and lists one record per CDR3 protein. The table shows some 1.8 million distinct CDR3 sequences, with around 40% occurring only once. The sample comprised blood. The source is a human donor in good health.

In its sample, this clonotype was seen a few times. This sequence may be a read error, since a much larger clone differs from it by one base. This chain uses TRBV4-3 with TRBJ2-7; unclear D gene. Germline V gives CDR1 LGHNA, CDR2 YSLEER. V gave up 8 bases and J gave up 0 bases, with 14 bases separating them. The CDR3 is 14 amino acids. CDR3 DNA sequence: TGCGCCAGCGGCCTTAGACCCTACTCCTACGAGCAGTACTTC. Encoded protein: CASGLRPYSYEQYF.

V and J are TRBV7-3 and TRBJ1-1; 9 positions match TRBD1. V was clipped by 3 bases and J by 5 bases; unmatched bases: 7. In germline, CDR1 is SGHTA, CDR2 FQGTGA. The CDR3 sequence is 15 residues long. CDR3 nucleotides: TGTGCCAGCAGCTTGTCGGGACAGGGTGGTACTGAAGCTTTCTTT. It encodes CASSLSGQGGTEAFF. Full variable domain (missing parts from reference TRBV7-3 and TRBJ1-1): GAGVSQTPSNKVTEKGKYVELRCDPISGHTALYWYRQSLGQGPEFLIYFQGTGAADDSGLPNDRFFAVRPEGSVSTLKIQRTERGDSAVYLCASSLSGQGGTEAFFGQGTRLTVV.

This chain uses TRBV28 with TRBJ2-7; 8 bases fit TRBD1. CDR1 MDHEN and CDR2 SYDVKM come from the germline V gene. This CDR3 comprises 15 residues. The J segment lost 0 bases and the V segment lost 6 bases, leaving 7 bases of the junction unmatched. The CDR3 protein is CASSRGTGSSYEQYF. CDR3 nucleotides: TGTGCCAGCAGCCGGGGGACAGGTAGCTCCTACGAGCAGTACTTC. The full variable domain, its missing parts supplied by reference TRBV28 and TRBJ2-7, is DVKVTQSSRYLVKRTGEKVFLECVQDMDHENMFWYRQDPGLGLRLIYFSYDVKMKEKGDIPEGYSVSREKKERFSLILESASTNQTSMYLCASSRGTGSSYEQYFGPGTRLTVT.